These 9 T cell receptor beta chains originate from one sample sequenced in a study of T cell clones after liver transplantation. Profiling relied on immunoSEQ multiplex PCR, and the TCRdb table lists in-frame clones only, not all of them. Here the sample spans about 120,000 clones, 90% being singletons. Source: CD4+ T cells from blood, taken 12 months after liver transplant. These receptors all come from a human patient who received a liver transplant. A subset of T cells may come from the graft donor.

The rearrangement uses TRBV19 and TRBJ1-2; D remains unclear. Between the trimmed V and J ends, which lost 3 bases and 3 bases, there was a span of 8 bases. The length of the CDR3 is 13 residues. The germline CDR1 and CDR2 sequences are LNHDA and SQIVND (reference sequence). The CDR3 DNA is TGTGCCAGTAGTATCCCCTTTGACTATGGCTACACCTTC. It translates to CASSIPFDYGYTF.

The chain is built from TRBV5-1 and TRBJ2-2; TRBD1 might be the D (6 bases). The CDR3 totals 14 residues. CDR1 is SGHRS, CDR2 YFSETQ, per germline. V was clipped by 4 bases and J by 8 bases, with 15 bases between them. This chain's CDR3 is CASSHGTGTGELFF. The CDR3 coding sequence is TGCGCCAGCAGCCATGGGACGGGGACAGGGGAGCTGTTTTTT.

V usage is TRBV7-2 and J usage is TRBJ2-7; TRBD1 matches at 10 bases. V lost 0 bases to trimming and J lost 6 bases; unmatched junction nucleotides: 5. The V gene's germline CDR1 is SGHTA and CDR2 FQGNSA. The CDR3 totals 15 residues. The CDR3 loop is CASSLATGGLGEQYF. CDR3 nucleotide sequence: TGTGCCAGCAGCTTAGCGACAGGGGGCCTCGGCGAGCAGTACTTC.

The rearrangement joins TRBV9 to TRBJ2-3; 10 bases align to TRBD1. Unmatched junction bases numbered 3, after V lost 2 bases and J lost 3 bases. The CDR3 length is 15 residues. Per germline, CDR1 SGDLS and CDR2 YYNGEE. The CDR3 nucleotides are TGTGCCAGCAGCGTTTGGACAGGGGGTACAGATACGCAGTATTTT. Protein sequence: CASSVWTGGTDTQYF.

The V call is TRBV14, the J call TRBJ1-5; 12 bases fit TRBD1. The CDR3 loop spans 20 amino acids. The J segment lost 1 base and the V segment lost 2 bases, leaving 12 bases of the junction unmatched. From germline, CDR1 is SGHDN and CDR2 FVKESK. The CDR3 spells CASSQFGTGGEVLSNQPQHF. CDR3 sequence (DNA): TGTGCCAGCAGCCAATTTGGGACAGGGGGCGAGGTTTTGAGCAATCAGCCCCAGCATTTT.

In DNA form, the CDR3 reads TGTGCCAGCACTTCAATTCGACAGGCGAACTATGGCTACACCTTC. Translating gives CASTSIRQANYGYTF. The rearrangement uses TRBV27 and TRBJ1-2; the D gene is possibly TRBD1 (6 bases). The CDR3 sequence is 15 residues long. Germline loops: CDR1 MNHEY, CDR2 SMNVEV (reference sequence). Trimming took 7 bases from V and 2 from J, leaving 17 bases between them.

The gene calls are TRBV11-2 and TRBJ2-5; 8 bases agree with TRBD1. This CDR3 contains 15 residues. Germline loops: CDR1 SGHAT, CDR2 FQNNGV. V lost 3 bases and J lost 4; bases outside the gene matches: 7. CDR3 nucleotides: TGTGCCAGCAGCTTCTCTGGACAGGGAGGAGAGACCCAGTACTTC. It yields the protein CASSFSGQGGETQYF.

The chain is built from TRBV29-1 and TRBJ2-3, with D unresolved. Germline V gene lookup returns CDR1 SQVTM and CDR2 ANQGSEA. Trimming cost V 2 bases and J 0 bases, with 9 bases left between them. This CDR3 has 14 amino acids. The CDR3 here is CSVEFWVSTDTQYF. In nucleotides, the CDR3 is TGCAGCGTTGAATTTTGGGTTAGCACAGATACGCAGTATTTT.

The rearrangement links TRBV12-5 to TRBJ2-4, with 8 bases identical to TRBD1. Trimming removed 4 bases from V and 6 bases from J; junction bases left unmatched: 5. The germline CDR1 and CDR2 sequences are LGHNT and FRNRAP. The CDR3 length is 14 residues. CDR3 coding DNA: TGTGCTAGTGGTTCCCCCGGACAGGGAAACATTCAGTACTTC. Translation gives CASGSPGQGNIQYF.